The TCR beta chain under discussion was sequenced for a study of resident and recirculating memory T cells in vitiligo. Background on the study: Epidermis came from shave biopsies of lesional and nonlesional sites, plus PBMCs. Study-level results: Different lesions suggested infiltration by different T cell clones.

Stable patients also lacked confetti depigmentation, a sign of active vitiligo. Concerning this clone: Antigen unknown.

The CDR3 runs 17 residues. V shed 2 bases, J shed 6 bases, and the junction held 8 bases outside the gene matches. Per the germline V gene, CDR1 is SGHDN and CDR2 is FVKESK. Produced via immunoSEQ multiplex PCR; TCRdb's table is partial and in-frame only. The repertoire holds 40,000 to 45,000 clones, approximately 91% seen once, with 4.5% in the top ten. This chain uses TRBV14 with TRBJ2-1; TRBD2 agrees at 12 bases. Source material: blood. The receptor was isolated from a male donor with vitiligo. CDR3: CASSQSRPSGGANEQFF. The CDR3 DNA reads as TGTGCCAGCAGCCAATCCCGTCCTAGCGGGGGGGCCAATGAGCAGTTCTTC.